The rows below give T cell receptor beta chains drawn from one sample of a study of CD8 T cells in Susac syndrome. TCRdb used MiXCR to reprocess the immunoSEQ multiplex PCR reads, holding one entry per CDR3 protein. This table has roughly 150,000 distinct CDR3 sequences, approximately 95% appearing once. Sequencing was carried out using CD4+ T cells from PBMCs. Every receptor here comes from a human donor with Susac syndrome. Each CDR3 is given with its conserved first and last residue. A D gene is named only where the DNA matches it firmly. Where a row states a size, it is once, few, many or the class of an expanded clone; other rows omit it.

j_gene	d_gene	abundance	v_gene	CDR3aa	CDR3nt
TRBJ1-2	-	once	TRBV7-9	CASSLASLYGYTF	TGTGCCAGCAGCTTGGCCTCCCTGTATGGCTACACCTTC
TRBJ1-1	-	-	TRBV20-1	CSARAPFTSGAFF	TGCAGTGCTAGAGCACCGTTTACCTCGGGGGCTTTCTTT
TRBJ2-7	-	-	TRBV2	CASTEAELYEQYF	TGTGCCAGCACCGAAGCCGAACTCTACGAGCAGTACTTC
TRBJ1-5	-	once	TRBV6-6	CASSSGGGGQPQHF	TGTGCCAGCAGCTCCGGGGGAGGAGGGCAGCCCCAGCATTTT
TRBJ2-3	-	-	TRBV25-1	CASSGFGLMQYF	TGTGCCAGCAGTGGATTCGGACTAATGCAGTATTTT
TRBJ2-2	-	-	TRBV12-3/TRBV12-4	CASSSGARELFF	TGTGCCAGCAGCTCCGGGGCCAGGGAGCTGTTTTTT
TRBJ2-5	-	-	TRBV7-9	CASSFHSTPQETQYF	TGTGCCAGCAGCTTCCACAGTACCCCCCAAGAGACCCAGTACTTC
TRBJ2-5	-	few	TRBV12-5	CASGPGETQYF	TGTGCTAGTGGTCCGGGGGAGACCCAGTACTTC
TRBJ1-5	-	-	TRBV5-1	CASSLVGGANQPQHF	TGCGCCAGCAGCTTGGTAGGGGGTGCTAATCAGCCCCAGCATTTT
TRBJ1-2	TRBD1	-	TRBV12-3/TRBV12-4	CASSLGQGYGYTF	TGTGCCAGCAGTTTGGGACAGGGGTATGGCTACACCTTC
TRBJ1-3	-	-	TRBV4-1	CASSQESAGARPGNTIYF	TGCGCCAGCAGCCAAGAATCGGCAGGGGCGAGGCCTGGAAACACCATATATTTT
TRBJ2-7	-	-	TRBV29-1	CSVPQGSGDGEQYF	TGCAGCGTCCCACAGGGGTCGGGGGATGGAGAGCAGTACTTC
TRBJ1-2	TRBD1	once	TRBV2	CASSKRSGQGPDGYTF	TGTGCCAGCAGTAAACGATCCGGACAGGGGCCTGATGGCTACACCTTC
TRBJ2-7	-	-	TRBV6-2/TRBV6-3	CASRPAGTTYEQYF	TGTGCCAGCAGACCGGCCGGGACAACCTACGAGCAGTACTTC
TRBJ1-5	-	-	TRBV7-9	CASSLGGSAGQPQHF	TGTGCCAGCAGCTTGGGGGGTTCCGCAGGGCAGCCCCAGCATTTT
TRBJ2-1	TRBD2	-	TRBV7-2	CASSPGTRNEQFF	TGTGCCAGCAGTCCCGGGACTAGGAATGAGCAGTTCTTC
TRBJ1-2	-	-	TRBV6-6	CATQGQYGYTF	TGTGCCACCCAAGGACAGTATGGCTACACCTTC
TRBJ2-1	-	-	TRBV18	CASSPIRQDYNEQFF	TGTGCCAGCTCACCTATTAGACAAGACTACAATGAGCAGTTCTTC
TRBJ2-1	-	-	TRBV18	CASSYPTTGNYNEQFF	TGTGCCAGCTCGTACCCGACGACGGGGAACTACAATGAGCAGTTCTTC
TRBJ2-7	-	-	TRBV3-1	CASSHPGQSSYEQYF	TGTGCCAGCAGCCACCCCGGACAGAGCTCCTACGAGCAGTACTTC
TRBJ1-1	-	-	TRBV3-1	CASSQAPLEAFF	TGTGCCAGCAGCCAAGCCCCCCTTGAAGCTTTCTTT
TRBJ2-7	-	-	TRBV24-1	CATGTVDYEQYF	TGTGCCACCGGGACGGTTGACTACGAGCAGTACTTC
TRBJ2-5	-	-	TRBV20-1	CSARQETSTQETQYF	TGCAGTGCTCGACAAGAAACTAGTACGCAAGAGACCCAGTACTTC
TRBJ2-5	-	-	TRBV20-1	CSARAPGQGRETQYF	TGCAGTGCTAGAGCCCCGGGGCAGGGTAGGGAGACCCAGTACTTC
TRBJ1-5	TRBD1	-	TRBV12-3/TRBV12-4	CASRGGGSNNQPQHF	TGTGCCAGCAGGGGAGGGGGCTCAAACAATCAGCCCCAGCATTTT